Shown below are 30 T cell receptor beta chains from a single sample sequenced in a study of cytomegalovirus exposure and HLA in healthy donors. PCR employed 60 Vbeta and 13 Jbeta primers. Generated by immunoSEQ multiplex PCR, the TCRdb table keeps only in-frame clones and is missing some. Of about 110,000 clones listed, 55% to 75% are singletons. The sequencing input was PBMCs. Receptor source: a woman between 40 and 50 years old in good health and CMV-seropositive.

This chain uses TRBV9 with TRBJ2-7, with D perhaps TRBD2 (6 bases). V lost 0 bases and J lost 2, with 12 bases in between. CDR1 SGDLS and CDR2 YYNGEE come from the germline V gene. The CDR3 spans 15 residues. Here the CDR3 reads CASSVGAGTAYEQYF. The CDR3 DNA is TGTGCCAGCAGCGTAGGGGCGGGAACCGCCTACGAGCAGTACTTC.

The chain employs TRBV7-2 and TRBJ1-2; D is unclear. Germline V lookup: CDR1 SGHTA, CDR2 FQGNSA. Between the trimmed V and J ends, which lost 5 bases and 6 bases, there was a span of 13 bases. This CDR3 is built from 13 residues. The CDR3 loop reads CASSISGRDGYTF. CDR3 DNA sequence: TGTGCCAGCAGCATCTCCGGGAGGGATGGCTACACCTTC.

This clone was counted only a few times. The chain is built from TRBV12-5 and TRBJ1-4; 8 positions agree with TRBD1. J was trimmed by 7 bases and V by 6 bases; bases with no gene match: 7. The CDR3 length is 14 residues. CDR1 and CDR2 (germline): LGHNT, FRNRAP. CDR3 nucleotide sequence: TGTGCTAGTGGGAGAGGACAGGGTTCTGAAAAACTGTTTTTT. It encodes CASGRGQGSEKLFF. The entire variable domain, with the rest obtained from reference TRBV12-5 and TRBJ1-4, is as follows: DARVTQTPRHKVTEMGQEVTMRCQPILGHNTVFWYRQTMMQGLELLAYFRNRAPLDDSGMPKDRFSAEMPDATLATLKIQPSEPRDSAVYFCASGRGQGSEKLFFGSGTQLSVL.

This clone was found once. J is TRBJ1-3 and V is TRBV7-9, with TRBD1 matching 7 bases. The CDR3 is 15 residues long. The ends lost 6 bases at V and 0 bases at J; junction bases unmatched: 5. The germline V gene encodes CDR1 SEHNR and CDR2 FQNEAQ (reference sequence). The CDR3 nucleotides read TGTGCCAGCAGAGATACAGGGGTCTCTGGAAACACCATATATTTT. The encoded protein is CASRDTGVSGNTIYF.

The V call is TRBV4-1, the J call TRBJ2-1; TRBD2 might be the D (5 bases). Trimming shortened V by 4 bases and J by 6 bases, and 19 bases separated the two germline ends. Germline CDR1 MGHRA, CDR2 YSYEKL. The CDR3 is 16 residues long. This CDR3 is CASSPRGEGQVNEQFF. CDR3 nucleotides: TGCGCCAGCAGCCCTCGAGGCGAGGGCCAGGTCAATGAGCAGTTCTTC.

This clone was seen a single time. The CDR3 DNA follows: TGTGCCAGCAGCTTAGGTAGTCAGCCCCAGCATTTT. Translating it yields CASSLGSQPQHF. The V and J genes are TRBV13 and TRBJ1-5; no firm D call. V lost 0 bases to trimming and J lost 6 bases, with 3 bases between them. The CDR3 contains 12 residues. Germline V gene sequence: CDR1 PRHDT, CDR2 FYEKMQ (reference sequence).

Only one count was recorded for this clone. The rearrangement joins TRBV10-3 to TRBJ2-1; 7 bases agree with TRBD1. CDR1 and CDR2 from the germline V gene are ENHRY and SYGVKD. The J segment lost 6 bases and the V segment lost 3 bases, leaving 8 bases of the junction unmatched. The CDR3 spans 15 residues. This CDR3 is CAISDGTDLVNEQFF. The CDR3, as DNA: TGTGCCATCAGTGACGGGACAGACCTTGTCAATGAGCAGTTCTTC.

For the CDR3, the DNA is TGCGCCAGCAGCCAAGAGCAGGGGTGGACAGATACGCAGTATTTT. This translates into CASSQEQGWTDTQYF. V and J are TRBV4-1 and TRBJ2-3; D possibly corresponds to TRBD1 (6 bases). The CDR3 consists of 15 residues. Trimming removed 0 bases at V and 3 bases at J, with 10 bases between. Germline CDR1 and CDR2: MGHRA and YSYEKL.

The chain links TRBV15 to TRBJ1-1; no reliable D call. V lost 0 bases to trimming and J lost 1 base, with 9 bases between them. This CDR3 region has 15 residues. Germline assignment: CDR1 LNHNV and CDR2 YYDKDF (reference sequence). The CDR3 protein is CATSRDRGGNTEAFF. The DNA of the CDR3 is TGTGCCACCAGCAGAGATCGCGGAGGGAACACTGAAGCTTTCTTT.

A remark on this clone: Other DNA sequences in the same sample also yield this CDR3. The CDR3 coding sequence is TGTGCCAGCAGCCCCCGACAGGGTCCCTACGAGCAGTACTTC. Its translation is CASSPRQGPYEQYF. The V gene is TRBV13, the J gene TRBJ2-7, with 7 bases lining up with TRBD1. The germline CDR1 and CDR2 sequences are PRHDT and FYEKMQ (reference sequence). This CDR3 has 14 amino acids. The J segment lost 2 bases and the V segment lost 5 bases, leaving 6 bases of the junction unmatched.

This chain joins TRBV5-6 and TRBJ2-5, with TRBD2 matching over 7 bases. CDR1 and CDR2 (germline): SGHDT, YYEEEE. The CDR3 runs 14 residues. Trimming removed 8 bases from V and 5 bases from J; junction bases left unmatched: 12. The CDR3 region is CASSRAAGKETQYF. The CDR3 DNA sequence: TGTGCCAGTTCCCGGGCAGCGGGGAAGGAGACCCAGTACTTC. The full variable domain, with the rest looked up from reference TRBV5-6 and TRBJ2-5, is DAGVTQSPTHLIKTRGQQVTLRCSPKSGHDTVSWYQQALGQGPQFIFQYYEEEERQRGNFPDRFSGHQFPNYSSELNVNALLLGDSALYLCASSRAAGKETQYFGPGTRLLVL.

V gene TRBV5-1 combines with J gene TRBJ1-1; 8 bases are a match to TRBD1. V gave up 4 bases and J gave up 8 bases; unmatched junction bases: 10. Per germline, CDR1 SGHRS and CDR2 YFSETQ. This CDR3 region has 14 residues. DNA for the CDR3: TGCGCCAGCAGCGGTACGACAGGGGAGGGCGAAGCTTTCTTT. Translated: CASSGTTGEGEAFF.

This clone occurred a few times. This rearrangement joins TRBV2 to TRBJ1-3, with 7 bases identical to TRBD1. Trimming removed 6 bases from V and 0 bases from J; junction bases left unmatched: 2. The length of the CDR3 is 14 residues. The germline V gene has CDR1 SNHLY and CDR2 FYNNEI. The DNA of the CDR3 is TGTGCCAGCAGGACAGGGTTCTCTGGAAACACCATATATTTT. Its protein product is CASRTGFSGNTIYF. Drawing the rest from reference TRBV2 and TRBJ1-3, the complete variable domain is EPEVTQTPSHQVTQMGQEVILRCVPISNHLYFYWYRQILGQKVEFLVSFYNNEISEKSEIFDDQFSVERPDGSNFTLKIRSTKLEDSAMYFCASRTGFSGNTIYFGEGSWLTVV.

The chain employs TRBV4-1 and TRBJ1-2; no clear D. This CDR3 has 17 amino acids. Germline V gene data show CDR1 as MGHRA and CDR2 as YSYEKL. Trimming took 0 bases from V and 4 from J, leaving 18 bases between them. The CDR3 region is CASSQDHTLPDLYGYTF. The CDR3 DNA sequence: TGCGCCAGCAGCCAAGATCATACACTACCCGACCTCTATGGCTACACCTTC.

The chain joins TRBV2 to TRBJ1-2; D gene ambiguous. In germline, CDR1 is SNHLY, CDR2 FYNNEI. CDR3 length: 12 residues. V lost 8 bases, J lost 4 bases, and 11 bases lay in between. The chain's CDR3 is CASRPGAYGYTF. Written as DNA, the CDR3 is TGTGCCAGCCGACCGGGAGCCTATGGCTACACCTTC.

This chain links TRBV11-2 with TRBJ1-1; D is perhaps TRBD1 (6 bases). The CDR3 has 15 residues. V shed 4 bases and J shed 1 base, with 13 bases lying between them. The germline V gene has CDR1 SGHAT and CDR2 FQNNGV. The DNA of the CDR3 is TGTGCCAGCAGCTACTTACTGACAGGGAACACTGAAGCTTTCTTT. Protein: CASSYLLTGNTEAFF.

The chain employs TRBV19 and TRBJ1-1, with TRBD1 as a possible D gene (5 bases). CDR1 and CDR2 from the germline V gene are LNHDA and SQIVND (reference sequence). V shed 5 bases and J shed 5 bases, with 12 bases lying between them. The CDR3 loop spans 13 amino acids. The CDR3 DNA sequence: TGTGCCAGTAGTCGGACATGGTGGACTGAAGCTTTCTTT. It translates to CASSRTWWTEAFF. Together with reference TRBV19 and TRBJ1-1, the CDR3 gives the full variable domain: DGGITQSPKYLFRKEGQNVTLSCEQNLNHDAMYWYRQDPGQGLRLIYYSQIVNDFQKGDIAEGYSVSREKKESFPLTVTSAQKNPTAFYLCASSRTWWTEAFFGQGTRLTVV.

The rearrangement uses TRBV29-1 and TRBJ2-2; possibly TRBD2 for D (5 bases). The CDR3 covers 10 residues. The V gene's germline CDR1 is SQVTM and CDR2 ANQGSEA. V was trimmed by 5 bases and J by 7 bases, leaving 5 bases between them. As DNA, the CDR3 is TGCAGCGTTCGGGACGGGGAGCTGTTTTTT. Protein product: CSVRDGELFF.

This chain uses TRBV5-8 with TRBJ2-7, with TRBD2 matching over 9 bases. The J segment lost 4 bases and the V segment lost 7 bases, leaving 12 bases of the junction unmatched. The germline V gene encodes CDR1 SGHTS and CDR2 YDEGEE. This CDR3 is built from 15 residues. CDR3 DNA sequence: TGTGCCAGCTGGACTATAGCGGGGGACTTTTACGAGCAGTACTTC. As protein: CASWTIAGDFYEQYF. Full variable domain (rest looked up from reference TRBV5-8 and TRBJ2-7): EAGVTQSPTHLIKTRGQQATLRCSPISGHTSVYWYQQALGLGLQFLLWYDEGEERNRGNFPPRFSGRQFPNYSSELNVNALELEDSALYLCASWTIAGDFYEQYFGPGTRLTVT.

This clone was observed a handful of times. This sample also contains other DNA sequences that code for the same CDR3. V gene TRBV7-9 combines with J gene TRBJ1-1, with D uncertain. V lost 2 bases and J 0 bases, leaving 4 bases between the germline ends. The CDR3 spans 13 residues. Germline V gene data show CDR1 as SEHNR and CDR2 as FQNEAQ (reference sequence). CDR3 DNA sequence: TGTGCCAGCAGCTTATCGGTGAACACTGAAGCTTTCTTT. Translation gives CASSLSVNTEAFF.

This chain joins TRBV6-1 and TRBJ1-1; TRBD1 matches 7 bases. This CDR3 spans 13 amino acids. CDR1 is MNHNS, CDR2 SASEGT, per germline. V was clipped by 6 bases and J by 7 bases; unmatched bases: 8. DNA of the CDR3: TGTGCCAGCAGGGTATGGGACAGCTATGAAGCTTTCTTT. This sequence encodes CASRVWDSYEAFF.

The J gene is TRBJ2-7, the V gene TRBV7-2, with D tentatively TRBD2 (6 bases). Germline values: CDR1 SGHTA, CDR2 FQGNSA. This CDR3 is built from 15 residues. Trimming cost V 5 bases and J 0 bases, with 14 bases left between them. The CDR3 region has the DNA TGTGCCAGCAGCGGCGGGACCTTTAGCTCCTACGAGCAGTACTTC. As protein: CASSGGTFSSYEQYF.

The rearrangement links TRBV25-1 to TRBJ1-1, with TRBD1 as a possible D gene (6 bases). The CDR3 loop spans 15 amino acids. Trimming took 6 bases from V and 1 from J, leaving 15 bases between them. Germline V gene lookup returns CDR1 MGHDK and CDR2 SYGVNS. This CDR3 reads CASRPRTDKNTEAFF. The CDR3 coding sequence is TGTGCCAGCAGACCCAGGACAGATAAGAACACTGAAGCTTTCTTT.

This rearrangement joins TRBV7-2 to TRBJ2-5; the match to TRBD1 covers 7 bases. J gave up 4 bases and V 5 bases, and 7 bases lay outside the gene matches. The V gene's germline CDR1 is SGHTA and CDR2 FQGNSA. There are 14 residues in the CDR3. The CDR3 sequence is CASSAYRGLETQYF. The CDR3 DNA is TGTGCCAGCAGCGCGTACAGGGGCCTAGAGACCCAGTACTTC.

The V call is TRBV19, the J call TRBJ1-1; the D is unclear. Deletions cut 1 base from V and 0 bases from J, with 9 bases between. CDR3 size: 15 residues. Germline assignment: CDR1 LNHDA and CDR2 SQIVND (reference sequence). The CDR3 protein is CASSIAVTMNTEAFF. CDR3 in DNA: TGTGCCAGTAGTATAGCAGTTACCATGAACACTGAAGCTTTCTTT.

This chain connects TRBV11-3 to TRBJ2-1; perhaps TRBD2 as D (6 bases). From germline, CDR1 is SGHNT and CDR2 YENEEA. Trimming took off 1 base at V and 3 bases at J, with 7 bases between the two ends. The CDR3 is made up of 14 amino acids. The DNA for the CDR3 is TGTGCCAGCAGCTTAGCGGGGGACTACAATGAGCAGTTCTTC. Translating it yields CASSLAGDYNEQFF.

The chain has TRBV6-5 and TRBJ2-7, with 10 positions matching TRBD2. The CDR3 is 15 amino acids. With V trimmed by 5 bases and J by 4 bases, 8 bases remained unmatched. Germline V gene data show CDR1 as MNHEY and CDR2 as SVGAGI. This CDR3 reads CASSPGLAAIYEQYF. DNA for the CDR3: TGTGCCAGCAGTCCAGGACTAGCGGCAATTTACGAGCAGTACTTC.

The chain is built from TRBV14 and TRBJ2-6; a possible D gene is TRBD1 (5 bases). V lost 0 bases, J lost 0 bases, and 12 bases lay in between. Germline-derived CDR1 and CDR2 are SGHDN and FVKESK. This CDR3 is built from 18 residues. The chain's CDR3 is CASSQDRAPRSGANVLTF. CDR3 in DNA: TGTGCCAGCAGCCAAGACAGGGCCCCCCGCTCTGGGGCCAACGTCCTGACTTTC.

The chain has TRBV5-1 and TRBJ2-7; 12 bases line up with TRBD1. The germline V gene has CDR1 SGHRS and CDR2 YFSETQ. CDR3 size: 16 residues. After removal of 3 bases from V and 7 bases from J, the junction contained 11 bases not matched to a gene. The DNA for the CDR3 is TGCGCCAGCAGCTCGGCTCCGGGACAGGGGGCAACGGAGCAGTACTTC. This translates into CASSSAPGQGATEQYF.

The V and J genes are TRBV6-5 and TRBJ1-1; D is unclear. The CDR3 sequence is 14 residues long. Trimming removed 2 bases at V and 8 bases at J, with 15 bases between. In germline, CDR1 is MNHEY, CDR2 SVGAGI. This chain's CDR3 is CASSYASGLTEAFF. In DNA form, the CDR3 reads TGTGCCAGCAGTTACGCGAGTGGGCTCACCGAAGCTTTCTTT.